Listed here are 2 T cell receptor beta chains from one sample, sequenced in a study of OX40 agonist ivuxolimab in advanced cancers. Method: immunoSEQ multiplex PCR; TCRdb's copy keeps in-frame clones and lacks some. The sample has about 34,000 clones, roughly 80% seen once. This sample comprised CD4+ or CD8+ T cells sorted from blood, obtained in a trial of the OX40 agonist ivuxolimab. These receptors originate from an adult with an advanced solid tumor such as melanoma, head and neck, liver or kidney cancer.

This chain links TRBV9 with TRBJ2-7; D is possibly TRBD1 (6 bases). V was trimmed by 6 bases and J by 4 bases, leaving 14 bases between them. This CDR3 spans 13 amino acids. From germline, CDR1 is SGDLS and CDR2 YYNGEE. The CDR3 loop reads CASTKRGGYEQYF. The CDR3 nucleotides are TGTGCCAGCACCAAACGAGGGGGATACGAGCAGTACTTC.

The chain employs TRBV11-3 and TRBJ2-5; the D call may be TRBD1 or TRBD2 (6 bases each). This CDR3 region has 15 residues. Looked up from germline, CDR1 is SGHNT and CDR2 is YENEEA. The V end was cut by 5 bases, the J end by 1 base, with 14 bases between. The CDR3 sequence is CASSRGVGTQETQYF. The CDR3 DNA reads TGTGCCAGCAGCAGGGGGGTTGGGACCCAAGAGACCCAGTACTTC.